This T cell receptor (beta chain) is drawn from a study of blood T cell repertoires in COVID-19. Study overall: In each case, the material was cDNA or gDNA derived from T cells, B-cell-depleted T cells, or PBMCs.

Per the authors' pipeline: How many nucleated cells were present was estimated from reference gene primer amplification. TCRdb's table, derived via immunoSEQ multiplex PCR, lists solely in-frame clones and lacks some. That table supplies the V and J calls and clone size; D and trimming were determined from the DNA. The sample includes hundreds of thousands of clones, approximately 84% of them seen just once. In this sample, this clone turned up once. From germline, CDR1 is MNHEY and CDR2 SVGAGI. V was shortened by 8 bases and J by 2 bases, with 15 bases between the two germline ends. The CDR3 length is 14 residues.

The chain uses TRBV6-5 and TRBJ1-2; D may be TRBD1 (6 bases). Source material: PBMCs or T cells enriched from blood (not recorded which). The sequence was collected from a woman aged 25 to 39 who had recovered from COVID-19. CDR3 region: CASRWGQVNYGYTF. DNA for the CDR3: TGTGCCAGCCGCTGGGGGCAGGTGAACTATGGCTACACCTTC.